This T cell receptor (beta chain) stems from a study of cytomegalovirus exposure and HLA in healthy donors listed by TCRdb under 2017. In terms of the full investigation: In an earlier analysis of 587 of the donors, approximately 300 Gb of sequence data and some 100 million unique TCR beta sequences from about 179 million T cells were reported. A later analysis re-examined previously published TCR beta repertoires from more than 650 donors and added high-resolution HLA genotyping to investigate patterns of TCR occurrence. All discovery cohort repertoires had been generated on a single sequencing platform. An early release covering roughly 640 HLA-typed donors comprised approximately 300 gigabases of sequencing data and approximately 85 million unique TCR sequences. Alongside the repertoire data, information on donor age, sex, ethnicity and CMV serostatus was compiled. Along with the roughly 670-subject first cohort, a separate validation cohort of about 110 different subjects was used. In an earlier analysis of a few hundred of the donors, high-throughput TCR beta sequencing was used to judge whether each TCR beta V gene segment behaved as functional or pseudogenic. Class I and class II HLA loci were covered by the typing at four-digit resolution. The study was designed to test whether signatures of past pathogen exposure could be identified by cataloging public T cell receptors. Of the 398 genotyped donors, 65% to 90% were placed in the genetic ancestry cluster associated with self-reported Caucasian donors. The study profiled the T cell repertoires of more than 500 subjects by immunosequencing and related them to cytomegalovirus serostatus. Rather than using new phenotypic data, the later analysis identified candidate immune exposures from TCR beta sequences and from how often those sequences occurred across donors. Five DR-DQ haplotypes were handled as single units for association and clustering because linkage in the cohort was strong. Among almost 400 genotyped donors of the cohort, an average of about 240,000 unique TCR beta nucleotide sequences were sequenced per donor, 15% to 20% of them non-productive. The study combined high-throughput TCR immunosequencing, statistical association of individual TCRs with disease status, and machine learning to predict cytomegalovirus infection status. The number of typed donors differed by locus: roughly 629-640 for A, B, C, DRB1 and DQB1; 500 to 550 for DQA1; 606 for DPA1; and around 470 for DPB1. Genome-wide SNP genotypes for about 65% of the 666 donors were used in a later genetic analysis, which treated that subset as a discovery cohort.

The cohort comprised several hundred healthy bone marrow donors. Cohort members were all nominally healthy when sampled, although unrecorded immune exposures were likely present. The donor tested CMV seronegative, placing the donor among the roughly 350 seronegative members of the cohort. Each donor provided a peripheral blood sample, and peripheral blood mononuclear cells were used for TCR beta sequencing. Genomic DNA was extracted from the blood cell samples with the Qiagen DNeasy Blood Extraction Kit. Trimming at the junction amounts to 1 base on V and 1 base on J, and the germline ends lie 7 bases apart. The CDR3 measures 14 amino acids from cysteine to phenylalanine. The DNA shown is the 42-base CDR3, in frame from base 1. Looking up the germline V gene (reference sequence) yields CDR1 LNHDA and CDR2 SQIVND. The library was built by means of the immunoSEQ multiplex PCR assay. For the multiplex PCR, a mixture combining 60 forward primers for TCR Vbeta segments and 13 reverse primers for TCR Jbeta segments was used. A multiplex PCR assay on genomic DNA amplified the CDR3 region of rearranged TCR beta genes. Amplified TCR beta libraries were sequenced as 87-base-pair reads on the Illumina HiSeq System. Per the original workflow: A later analysis counted 75 million to 100 million unique TCR beta chains across the 700 or so repertoires, and some 11 million of these chains were shared by at least two donors. To remove PCR and sequencing errors, raw reads were error-corrected and collapsed into unique sequences using a nearest-neighbor algorithm that merged closely related sequences. V, D and J gene segments were assigned by aligning CDR3 sequences to IMGT reference sequences. For a sequence to be retained, a match of at least six nucleotides was required to both a V gene segment and a J gene segment. Rearrangements were classified as productive when the CDR3 lacked stop codons and remained in frame with V and J, and all other rearrangements were classified as non-productive. CDR3 was defined by IMGT convention, running from the second conserved V-encoded cysteine to the conserved J-encoded phenylalanine. The earlier analysis of 550 to 650 of the donors excluded any sequence lacking an unambiguous match to a single V gene segment. In an earlier analysis of 587 of the donors, a V segment was called functional when productive rearrangements were above 56.7%, and segregating when the standard deviation between donors exceeded 5%. A statistical classification framework was built to diagnose cytomegalovirus status from the catalog of TCR beta chain sequences. A later analysis assigned V and J genes by comparing TCR nucleotide sequences with IMGT/GENE-DB human TR gene sequences. In a later analysis, CDR3 sequences and most-parsimonious VDJ recombination scenarios were assigned using the TCRdist pipeline. In a later analysis, each TCR beta chain was defined by its CDR3 amino acid sequence together with its V-gene family, and reads without a unique V-gene family were excluded. To address suspected cross-contamination and a sequencing artifact, a later analysis removed 550 to 750 highly shared, low-generation-probability nucleotide sequences. For each public chain, a later analysis derived a clonal expansion index from normalized ranks of inferred template counts within each repertoire. In a later analysis, generation probabilities were computed using a VDJ recombination model fitted to out-of-frame rearrangements, and the results were checked against IGoR. In a later analysis, hypergeometric tests were used to score TCR-TCR, TCR-HLA and TCR-CMV co-occurrence, with a repertoire-size bias correction applied to TCR pairs. False discovery rates were estimated in a later analysis by permuting HLA or CMV assignments 20 times. In a later analysis, co-occurring TCRs were grouped using DBSCAN, and TCRdist sequence similarity was added for clustering within HLA-allele-positive subsets. Repertoires with fewer than 30,000 or more than 120,000 public chains, plus five repertoires with anomalous nucleotide sharing, were excluded from co-occurrence clustering. Here the immuneACCESS table is served through TCRdb, limited to in-frame sequences with V and J called. Missing clones are a known gap in these copies; in checked studies unresolved V genes cover under half, and the rest lacks a known reason. The DNA gave D and trimming, while V, J and clone size come from that table. A total of 250,000 or so clones appear in this sample, 80% to 95% of them only once. Of the sample, approximately 1.5% is held by the ten largest clones.

Broader findings and caveats from the paper: Specific HLA alleles were associated with 15,000 to 20,000 TCR beta sequences at a false discovery rate of 0.05 in a later analysis. Sequencing depth was assumed to be roughly uniform across donors in the presence/absence analyses, though that assumption may not hold. The sequencing pipeline was judged likely to have produced a cluster of highly shared sequence variants as a technical artifact. Correlated functional status among segregating V segments might reflect linkage disequilibrium, but an unknown experimental factor could not be ruled out. In a later genetic analysis, fewer N-insertions in productive TCRs were reported among donors in an Asian-associated ancestry cluster than the 666-donor mean. According to a later analysis, TCR association rates differed among HLA loci, with DRB1 alleles showing the most associated TCRs and HLA-C alleles showing the fewest. In a later genetic analysis, a missense DCLRE1C variant was associated with V-gene and J-gene trimming of TCR beta chains, and the association was replicated in an independent cohort. The study gave a list of around 170 TCR beta chains associated with cytomegalovirus. Because some donors lacked HLA typing at each locus, the association tests relied only on the typed subset. In an earlier analysis of a few hundred of the donors, most TCR beta V segments were observed in productive rearrangements about 87% or about 30% of the time, broadly matching IMGT annotations. Some IMGT-functional V segments, including TRBV6-2 and TRBV6-3, could not be distinguished by the 87-base-pair reads and were therefore excluded. A later analysis found that most CMV-associated TCR beta chains appeared HLA-restricted, with HLA associations seemingly driven largely by CMV exposure. Compared with equally common non-associated chains, HLA-associated TCR beta chains in a later analysis were more clonally expanded and had lower generation probabilities. Most TCR sequences were seen in very few donors, while some public TCRs were found in many individuals. Because counts were too low, roughly 16 rarely observed V segments, including chromosome 9 orphons, were excluded from the earlier analysis of several hundred of the donors. A further reported finding was that TCR beta sequences accurately predicted the HLA-A and HLA-B alleles for most subjects in the first cohort. This cohort had only TCR beta chains sequenced, and the lack of alpha or paired-chain data limited which features could be detected. A few of the identified cytomegalovirus-associated TCR beta chains were confirmed in vitro to be specific for cytomegalovirus antigens. The classifier was reported to diagnose cytomegalovirus status with high specificity and sensitivity in both the original and validation cohorts. Immune exposure information for the cohort was limited to CMV serostatus. It was suggested by the authors that the approach could potentially be generalized to other disease states and immunological phenotypes. Strong co-occurrence of HLA alleles, especially DR and DQ, made assigning TCR associations to individual alleles difficult. According to a later analysis, parvovirus B19, influenza, CMV and Epstein-Barr virus appeared linked to several top co-occurrence clusters.

This clone was recorded only once. Its cognate antigen has yet to be identified. No per-base quality is available; no much larger clone lies one base away. The chain joins TRBV19 to TRBJ1-1; too little of a D gene remains to name it. Input material: PBMCs. The receptor comes from a girl aged 2 to 9 in good health and CMV-seronegative. The CDR3 region reads CASSIVERNTEAFF. The nucleotide sequence reads TGTGCCAGTAGTATAGTCGAGAGGAACACTGAAGCTTTCTTT.